One sample yielded the 2 T cell receptor beta chains listed below, sequenced in a study of T cells in Graves' hyperthyroidism and ophthalmopathy. Using RNA transcripts as the source, TCR beta CDR3 regions were amplified. The HTBI primer set was used in a first-round RT-PCR of the TCR CDR3. TCRdb itself ran the multiplex PCR reads through MiXCR, one entry per CDR3 protein. This table holds almost 600,000 distinct CDR3 sequences, about half found once. Sequenced sample: peripheral blood or thyroid tissue (not recorded which). The source of these receptors is a woman aged 18-35 years with Graves' hyperthyroidism.

V usage is TRBV4-2 and J usage is TRBJ1-5, with a possible D match to TRBD1 (5 bases). CDR1 LGHNA and CDR2 YNFKEQ come from the germline V gene. The CDR3 is 14 residues long. Trimming took 0 bases from V and 6 from J, leaving 9 bases between them. Here the CDR3 DNA reads TGTGCCAGCAGCCAAGAGGAGGGGAGTCAGCCCCAGCATTTT. Translated: CASSQEEGSQPQHF.

In this sample, this clonotype turned up a few times. The chain combines TRBV4-3 with TRBJ2-3, with unresolved D. Looked up from germline, CDR1 is LGHNA and CDR2 is YSLEER. Trimming removed 0 bases at V and 3 bases at J, with 1 base between. This CDR3 contains 12 residues. The CDR3, as DNA: TGCGCCAGCAGCCAAGATACAGATACGCAGTATTTT. Amino acid sequence: CASSQDTDTQYF.